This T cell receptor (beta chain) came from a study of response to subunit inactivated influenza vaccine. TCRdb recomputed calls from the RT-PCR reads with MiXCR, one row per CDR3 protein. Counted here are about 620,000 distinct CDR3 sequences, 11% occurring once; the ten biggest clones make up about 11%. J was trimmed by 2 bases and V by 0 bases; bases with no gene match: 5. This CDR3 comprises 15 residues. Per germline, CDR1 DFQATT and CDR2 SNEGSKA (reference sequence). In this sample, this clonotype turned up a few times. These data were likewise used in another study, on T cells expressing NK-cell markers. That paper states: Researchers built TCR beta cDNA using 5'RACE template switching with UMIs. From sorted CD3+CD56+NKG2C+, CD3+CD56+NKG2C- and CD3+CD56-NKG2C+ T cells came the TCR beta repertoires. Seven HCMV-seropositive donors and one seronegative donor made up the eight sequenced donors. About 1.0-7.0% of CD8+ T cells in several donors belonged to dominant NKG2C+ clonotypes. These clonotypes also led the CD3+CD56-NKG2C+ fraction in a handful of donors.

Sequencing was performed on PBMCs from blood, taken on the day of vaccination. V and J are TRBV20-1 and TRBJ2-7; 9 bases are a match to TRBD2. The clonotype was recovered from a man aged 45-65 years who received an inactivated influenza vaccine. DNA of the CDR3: TGCAGTGCTAGAGAGCTAGCGGGATTGCCCTACGAGCAGTACTTC. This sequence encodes CSARELAGLPYEQYF.